This TCR beta chain was sequenced in a study of CD8 T cells in Susac syndrome. The V gene's germline CDR1 is MNHEY and CDR2 SMNVEV (reference sequence). This CDR3 is 15 amino acids long. V lost 3 bases and J 1 base, leaving 11 bases between the germline ends. Random hexamers were used to reverse transcribe an amount of about 0.5 to 1 ug RNA. The method of amplification for TCR beta CDR3 was immunoSEQ multiplex PCR, covering 54 Vbeta and 13 Jbeta. TCRdb re-called the immunoSEQ multiplex PCR reads with MiXCR, one entry per CDR3 protein. The repertoire holds under 200,000 distinct CDR3 sequences, with roughly 95% as singletons. Sequencing of TCR beta, carried out with a high-throughput approach, was applied to CD8+ and CD4+ T cells from the blood. Those who served as multiple sclerosis controls were treatment-naive patients with stable or active relapsing-remitting disease. Bulk CD8+ and CD4+ cells came from magnetic negative isolation; CD8+ TEMRA by FACS.

The V gene is TRBV27, the J gene TRBJ2-3; D not certain. Sequences were obtained from CD8+ T cells from PBMCs. The TCR sequence derives from a human donor with multiple sclerosis. CDR3 amino acids: CASSLDGTRTDTQYF. CDR3 DNA: TGTGCCAGCAGTTTGGACGGTACCCGCACAGATACGCAGTATTTT.